These 29 T cell receptor beta chains originate from one sample sequenced in a study of identical twins. Each CDR3 protein is one row after TCRdb ran MiXCR on the 5' RACE reads. The sample consists of some 660,000 distinct CDR3 sequences, over 8.5% of them appearing once. These same records also appear under a second study, on yellow fever vaccine responses in identical twins.

Sequencing input: PBMCs. Every receptor here comes from a woman under 30 in good health.

This clonotype was found a few times. V usage is TRBV7-8 and J usage is TRBJ2-5; D may be TRBD2 (5 bases). The V end was cut by 5 bases, the J end by 8 bases, with 18 bases between. Germline CDR1 SGHVS, CDR2 FQNEAQ. The CDR3 covers 14 residues. CDR3 nucleotides: TGTGCCAGCAGCCGACGGACTCCCGCCGACACCCAGTACTTC. Translated: CASSRRTPADTQYF.

This chain joins TRBV7-9 and TRBJ1-1; 7 positions match TRBD1. The V gene end was trimmed by 5 bases and the J gene end by 1 base; junction bases not matched to a gene: 7. Germline V gene lookup returns CDR1 SEHNR and CDR2 FQNEAQ (reference sequence). The CDR3 has 15 residues. This CDR3 reads CASSGGDRQNTEAFF. The CDR3 DNA reads as TGTGCCAGCAGCGGAGGGGACAGACAGAACACTGAAGCTTTCTTT.

This clonotype was observed many times. CDR3 protein: CASSLFQGYEQYF. DNA of the CDR3: TGCGCCAGCAGCTTGTTTCAGGGCTACGAGCAGTACTTC. The rearrangement uses TRBV5-1 and TRBJ2-7; D possibly corresponds to TRBD1 (5 bases). The CDR3 loop spans 13 amino acids. V dropped 1 base and J dropped 3 bases, with 8 bases sitting between them. The germline V gene has CDR1 SGHRS and CDR2 YFSETQ.

V usage is TRBV4-2 and J usage is TRBJ2-2; 12 positions agree with TRBD2. Germline V lookup: CDR1 LGHNA, CDR2 YNFKEQ. Trimming took 2 bases from V and 7 from J; bases not matched to a gene: 11. This CDR3 has 18 amino acids. Here the CDR3 DNA reads TGTGCCAGCAGCCAACCGCCAGCTAGCGGGGGGGCGTTCGGGGAGCTGTTTTTT. This encodes CASSQPPASGGAFGELFF.

This clonotype has at least ten counts. The CDR3 loop reads CSVEGLSPEQFF. CDR3 sequence (DNA): TGCAGCGTGGAGGGGTTATCCCCTGAGCAGTTCTTC. The chain carries TRBV29-1 and TRBJ2-1; the D gene is possibly TRBD2 (6 bases). The CDR3 loop spans 12 amino acids. Germline lookup yields CDR1 SQVTM and CDR2 ANQGSEA. The V gene lost 6 bases and the J gene lost 9 bases, with 15 bases spanning the gap.

This clonotype showed up many times. The J gene is TRBJ2-2, the V gene TRBV7-1; 14 bases line up with TRBD2. TRBV7-1 is treated as an ORF (open reading frame) with a function not yet certain. The CDR3 has 22 residues. Losses at the gene ends were 3 bases for V and 1 base for J; bases not matched to a gene: 16. This chain's CDR3 is CASSSRGLAGGYTYLNTGELFF. The CDR3 DNA sequence: TGTGCCAGCAGCTCCCGTGGACTAGCGGGGGGATACACCTACCTGAACACCGGGGAGCTGTTTTTT.

The chain links TRBV6-6 to TRBJ2-4, with TRBD1 matching 9 bases. The junction had 3 bases not matched to a gene; V was cut back by 7 bases and J by 8 bases. This CDR3 spans 12 amino acids. CDR1 MNHNY and CDR2 SVGAGI come from the germline V gene (reference sequence). Here the CDR3 reads CASNRGLDIQYF. For the CDR3, the DNA is TGTGCCAGCAACAGGGGGCTGGACATTCAGTACTTC.

This clonotype was counted ten times or more. This chain connects TRBV7-2 to TRBJ2-5; D uncertain. The CDR3 sequence is 12 residues long. Per germline, CDR1 SGHTA and CDR2 FQGNSA. Deletions cut 3 bases from V and 5 bases from J, with 7 bases between. The CDR3 spells CASSFNLETQYF. The CDR3 nucleotides are TGTGCCAGCAGCTTTAATTTGGAGACCCAGTACTTC.

The chain joins TRBV4-3 to TRBJ2-3; unclear D gene. V was pared by 3 bases and J by 5 bases, with 15 bases between. The CDR3 loop spans 15 amino acids. Germline V gene data show CDR1 as LGHNA and CDR2 as YSLEER. In DNA form, the CDR3 reads TGCGCCAGCAGCCACCGGGCCGTTTCTGAAGATACGCAGTATTTT. Encoded protein: CASSHRAVSEDTQYF.

The J gene is TRBJ2-5, the V gene TRBV4-1; the D is unclear. V dropped 0 bases and J dropped 0 bases, with 5 bases sitting between them. This CDR3 spans 14 amino acids. Germline CDR1 reads MGHRA; CDR2 reads YSYEKL. CDR3 loop: CASSQDEYQETQYF. The DNA of the CDR3 is TGCGCCAGCAGCCAAGATGAGTACCAAGAGACCCAGTACTTC.

In the case of this clonotype: A much larger clone differs by one base, so this may be a read error. CDR3 region: CASSPGGVGNEQFF. The CDR3 bases are TGTGCCAGCAGCCCCGGGGGGGTAGGGAATGAGCAGTTCTTC. The chain joins TRBV5-8 to TRBJ2-1; 8 positions match TRBD2. The CDR3 has 14 residues. Germline V CDR1 and CDR2: SGHTS, YDEGEE. The V segment lost 4 bases and the J segment 7 bases; nucleotides outside the gene matches: 7.

This rearrangement joins TRBV5-1 to TRBJ2-1; 9 nucleotides match TRBD1. The CDR3 is 17 residues long. V lost 5 bases to trimming and J lost 3 bases; unmatched junction nucleotides: 12. Germline CDR1 is SGHRS and CDR2 is YFSETQ. Here the CDR3 DNA reads TGCGCCAGCAGGCTAACCGCCGGGACAGGGATCTACAATGAGCAGTTCTTC. This sequence encodes CASRLTAGTGIYNEQFF.

This clonotype came up a few times. V gene TRBV18 combines with J gene TRBJ2-1; maybe TRBD1 (5 bases). This CDR3 spans 15 amino acids. The V and J ends lost 0 bases and 10 bases respectively, with 16 bases between them. Looked up from germline, CDR1 is KGHSH and CDR2 is LQKENI. CDR3 residues: CASSPPQGDRGEQFF. In DNA form, the CDR3 reads TGTGCCAGCTCACCACCCCAGGGTGATAGAGGAGAGCAGTTCTTC.

This clonotype was recorded at least ten times. The chain carries TRBV5-6 and TRBJ2-7; no clear D. The CDR3 consists of 14 residues. V was cut by 3 bases and J by 2 bases, with 12 bases left in between. Germline CDR1 reads SGHDT; CDR2 reads YYEEEE. CDR3 loop: CASSSSDRTYEQYF. CDR3 in DNA: TGTGCCAGCAGCTCCTCGGACCGAACCTACGAGCAGTACTTC.

This sequence joins TRBV10-3 and TRBJ1-2; D may be TRBD1 (6 bases). The CDR3 runs 16 residues. Germline values: CDR1 ENHRY, CDR2 SYGVKD. V was clipped by 3 bases and J by 1 base, with 15 bases between them. CDR3 in DNA: TGTGCCATCAGTGAATCAGGCGGGGACATTAACTATGGCTACACCTTC. It encodes CAISESGGDINYGYTF.

This clonotype was counted ten times or more. This chain uses TRBV28 with TRBJ2-7, with TRBD2 identical over 8 bases. V shed 2 bases, J shed 2 bases, and the junction held 2 bases outside the gene matches. Germline V lookup: CDR1 MDHEN, CDR2 SYDVKM. The CDR3 extends over 14 amino acids. CDR3 sequence (DNA): TGTGCCAGCAGTTTAAGGGGACTAGCCTACGAGCAGTACTTC. Its protein product is CASSLRGLAYEQYF.

This rearrangement joins TRBV6-5 to TRBJ2-5, with TRBD1 as a possible D gene (6 bases). The CDR3 contains 18 residues. Germline V gives CDR1 MNHEY, CDR2 SVGAGI. The ends were cut back, 2 bases at V and 3 bases at J, with 22 bases in the middle. The CDR3 nucleotides read TGTGCCAGCAGTTACAGACTTGGGGGCCGGGGCATCAAAGAGACCCAGTACTTC. Translation gives CASSYRLGGRGIKETQYF.

The J gene is TRBJ2-7, the V gene TRBV29-1, with D maybe TRBD1 (5 bases). Germline V gene sequence: CDR1 SQVTM, CDR2 ANQGSEA. The CDR3 has 15 residues. Between the trimmed V and J ends, which lost 4 bases and 5 bases, there was a span of 21 bases. CDR3: CSVGRLGRGRNEQYF. DNA of the CDR3: TGCAGCGTTGGTAGACTGGGTAGGGGTCGCAACGAGCAGTACTTC.

Here the CDR3 DNA reads TGTGCCAGCAGTTTCCGACTAGCGGGGACCTACGAGCAGTACTTC. Translated: CASSFRLAGTYEQYF. This chain links TRBV27 with TRBJ2-7; the match to TRBD2 covers 11 bases. From germline, CDR1 is MNHEY and CDR2 SMNVEV (reference sequence). The CDR3 length is 15 residues. V lost 3 bases, J lost 2 bases, and 3 bases stayed unmatched.

This chain uses TRBV12-3 or TRBV12-4 with TRBJ1-4; D gene unclear. V was shortened by 6 bases and J by 5 bases, with 10 bases between the two germline ends. The CDR3 runs to 13 residues. The CDR3 coding sequence is TGTGCCAGCAGGATAGACCCGAATGAAAAACTGTTTTTT. Its protein product is CASRIDPNEKLFF.

The chain couples TRBV25-1 to TRBJ2-5, with 9 nucleotides matching TRBD2. Germline V gene data show CDR1 as MGHDK and CDR2 as SYGVNS. With 3 bases clipped from V and 6 bases from J, the junction kept 5 bases outside the gene matches. The CDR3 covers 14 residues. The CDR3 sequence: CASSDPAGGQTQYF. The CDR3 nucleotides are TGTGCCAGCAGTGATCCAGCGGGGGGACAGACCCAGTACTTC.

The gene calls are TRBV7-6 and TRBJ2-5, with D possibly matching TRBD2 (6 bases). The CDR3 spans 15 residues. V was trimmed by 1 base and J by 0 bases, leaving 9 bases between them. Looked up from germline, CDR1 is SGHVS and CDR2 is FNYEAQ. The CDR3 DNA reads TGTGCCAGCAGCTTAGTCGGACTATACCAAGAGACCCAGTACTTC. It encodes CASSLVGLYQETQYF.

This clonotype was found a few times. The V call is TRBV20-1, the J call TRBJ2-7; D is perhaps TRBD1 (5 bases). CDR1 and CDR2 from the germline V gene are DFQATT and SNEGSKA (reference sequence). This CDR3 has 14 amino acids. V was shortened by 0 bases and J by 1 base, with 10 bases between the two germline ends. In nucleotides, the CDR3 is TGCAGTGCTAGAGATGGGCAGGGATCCTACGAGCAGTACTTC. It translates to CSARDGQGSYEQYF.

The genes are TRBV7-9 and TRBJ1-5; D is ambiguous. Trimming removed 5 bases from V and 7 bases from J, with 15 bases in between. Germline CDR1 is SEHNR and CDR2 is FQNEAQ (reference sequence). This CDR3 spans 14 amino acids. CDR3 bases: TGTGCCAGCAGCCCCATGGAGGGTGGGCAGCCCCAGCATTTT. This sequence encodes CASSPMEGGQPQHF.

In this sample, this clonotype turned up many times. This rearrangement joins TRBV20-1 to TRBJ2-3; 9 positions match TRBD2. This CDR3 contains 17 residues. The germline gives CDR1 DFQATT, CDR2 SNEGSKA (reference sequence). The J segment lost 6 bases and the V segment lost 4 bases, leaving 17 bases of the junction unmatched. CDR3 sequence reads: CSATMRLADPWADTQYF. CDR3 DNA: TGCAGTGCTACCATGCGACTAGCGGACCCTTGGGCGGATACGCAGTATTTT.

This clonotype was observed a handful of times. The chain couples TRBV3-1 to TRBJ1-1; D might be TRBD1 (6 bases). This CDR3 region has 15 residues. V was trimmed by 3 bases and J by 4 bases, leaving 15 bases between them. Germline lookup yields CDR1 LGHDT and CDR2 YNNKEL (reference sequence). The CDR3 protein is CASSHRGGVSTEAFF. The CDR3 nucleotides are TGTGCCAGCAGCCATAGAGGGGGAGTGAGCACTGAAGCTTTCTTT. Full variable domain (rest looked up from reference TRBV3-1 and TRBJ1-1): DTAVSQTPKYLVTQMGNDKSIKCEQNLGHDTMYWYKQDSKKFLKIMFSYNNKELIINETVPNRFSPKSPDKAHLNLHINSLELGDSAVYFCASSHRGGVSTEAFFGQGTRLTVV.

This clonotype appeared a few times. The J gene is TRBJ2-7, the V gene TRBV11-2; D not resolved. CDR3 length: 16 residues. V shed 2 bases and J shed 1 base, with 15 bases lying between them. Per germline, CDR1 SGHAT and CDR2 FQNNGV. The CDR3 DNA reads as TGTGCCAGCAGCTTACCTAGTTCTGGCAGATCCTACGAGCAGTACTTC. This sequence encodes CASSLPSSGRSYEQYF. Complete variable domain (other parts from reference TRBV11-2 and TRBJ2-7): EAGVAQSPRYKIIEKRQSVAFWCNPISGHATLYWYQQILGQGPKLLIQFQNNGVVDDSQLPKDRFSAERLKGVDSTLKIQPAKLEDSAVYLCASSLPSSGRSYEQYFGPGTRLTVT.

The rearrangement uses TRBV20-1 and TRBJ2-3; a possible D gene is TRBD2 (6 bases). V lost 1 base and J lost 6, with 11 bases in between. Germline V gives CDR1 DFQATT, CDR2 SNEGSKA (reference sequence). This CDR3 comprises 13 residues. The CDR3 DNA sequence: TGCAGTGCTAGAGGGCTAGCGAAGGATACGCAGTATTTT. The encoded protein is CSARGLAKDTQYF.

This clonotype was seen a handful of times. The V and J genes are TRBV7-3 and TRBJ1-2; a weak D match, TRBD1 (5 bases). V gave up 4 bases and J gave up 8 bases, with 14 bases separating them. Germline V lookup: CDR1 SGHTA, CDR2 FQGTGA. This CDR3 spans 13 amino acids. Here the CDR3 DNA reads TGTGCCAGCAGCTACGGGGGAGTGAGCGGCTACACCTTC. Its translation: CASSYGGVSGYTF.